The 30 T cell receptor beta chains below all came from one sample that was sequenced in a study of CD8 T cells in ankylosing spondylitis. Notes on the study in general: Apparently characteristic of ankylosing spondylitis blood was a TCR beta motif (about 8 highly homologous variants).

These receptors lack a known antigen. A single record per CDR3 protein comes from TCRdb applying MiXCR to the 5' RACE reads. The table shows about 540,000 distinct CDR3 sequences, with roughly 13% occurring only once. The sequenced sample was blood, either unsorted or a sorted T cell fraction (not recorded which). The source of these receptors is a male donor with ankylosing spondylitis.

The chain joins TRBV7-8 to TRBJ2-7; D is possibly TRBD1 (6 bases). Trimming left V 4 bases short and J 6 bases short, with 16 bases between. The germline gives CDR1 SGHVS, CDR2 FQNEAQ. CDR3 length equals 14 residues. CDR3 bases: TGTGCCAGCAGCTATCCCGAGGGGGTTCGCGAGCAGTACTTC. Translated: CASSYPEGVREQYF.

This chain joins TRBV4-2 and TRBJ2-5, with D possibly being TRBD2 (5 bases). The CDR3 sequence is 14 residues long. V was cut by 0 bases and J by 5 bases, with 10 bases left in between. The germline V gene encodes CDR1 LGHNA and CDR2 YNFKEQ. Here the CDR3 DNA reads TGTGCCAGCAGCCAAGAATTACTAGAGGAGACCCAGTACTTC. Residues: CASSQELLEETQYF.

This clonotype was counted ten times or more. CDR3 sequence: CASSAGGNYGYTF. The CDR3 coding sequence is TGTGCCAGCAGCGCCGGGGGAAACTATGGCTACACCTTC. The chain uses TRBV7-9 and TRBJ1-2; D may be TRBD1 (5 bases). Germline V gene lookup returns CDR1 SEHNR and CDR2 FQNEAQ (reference sequence). The CDR3 runs to 13 residues. The V gene lost 5 bases and the J gene lost 2 bases, with 9 bases spanning the gap. Combining the CDR3 with reference TRBV7-9 and TRBJ1-2 gives the whole variable domain DTGVSQNPRHKITKRGQNVTFRCDPISEHNRLYWYRQTLGQGPEFLTYFQNEAQLEKSRLLSDRFSAERPKGSFSTLEIQRTEQGDSAMYLCASSAGGNYGYTFGSGTRLTVV.

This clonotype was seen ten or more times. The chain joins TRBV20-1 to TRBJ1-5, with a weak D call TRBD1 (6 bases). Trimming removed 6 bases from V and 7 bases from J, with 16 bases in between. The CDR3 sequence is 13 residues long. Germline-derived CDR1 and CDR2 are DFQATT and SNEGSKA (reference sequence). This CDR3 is CSAQDSIQQPQHF. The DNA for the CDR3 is TGCAGTGCCCAGGACAGTATACAGCAGCCCCAGCATTTT.

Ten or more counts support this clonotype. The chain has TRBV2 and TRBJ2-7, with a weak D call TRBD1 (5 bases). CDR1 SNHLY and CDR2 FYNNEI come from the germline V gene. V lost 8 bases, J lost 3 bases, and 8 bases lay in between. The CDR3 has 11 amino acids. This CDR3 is CASDSSYEQYF. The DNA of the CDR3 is TGTGCCAGCGACAGCAGCTACGAGCAGTACTTC.

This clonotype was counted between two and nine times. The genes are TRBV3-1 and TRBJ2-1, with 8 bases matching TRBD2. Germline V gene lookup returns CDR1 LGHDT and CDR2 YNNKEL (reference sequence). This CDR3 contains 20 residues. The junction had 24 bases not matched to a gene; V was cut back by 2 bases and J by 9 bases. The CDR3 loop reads CASSQPAHRLARATRGEQFF. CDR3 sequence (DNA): TGTGCCAGCAGCCAACCAGCCCACAGACTAGCGAGGGCCACTAGGGGTGAGCAGTTCTTC.

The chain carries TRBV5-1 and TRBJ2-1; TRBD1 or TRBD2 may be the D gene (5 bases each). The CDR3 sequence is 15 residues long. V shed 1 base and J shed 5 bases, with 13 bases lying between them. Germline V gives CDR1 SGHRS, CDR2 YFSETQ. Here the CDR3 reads CASSLMGRRDNEQFF. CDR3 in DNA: TGCGCCAGCAGCTTGATGGGACGGCGCGACAATGAGCAGTTCTTC.

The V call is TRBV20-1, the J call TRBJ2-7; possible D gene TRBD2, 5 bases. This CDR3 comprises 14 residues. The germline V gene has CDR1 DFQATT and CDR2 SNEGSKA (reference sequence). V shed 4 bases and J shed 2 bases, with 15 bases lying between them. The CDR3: CSATGITMTYEQYF. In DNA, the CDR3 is TGCAGTGCTACCGGGATTACGATGACCTACGAGCAGTACTTC.

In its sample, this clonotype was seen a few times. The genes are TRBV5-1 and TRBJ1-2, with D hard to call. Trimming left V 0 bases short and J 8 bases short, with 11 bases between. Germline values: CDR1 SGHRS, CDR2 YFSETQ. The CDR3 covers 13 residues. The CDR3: CASSLESGNGYTF. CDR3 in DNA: TGCGCCAGCAGCTTGGAGTCCGGGAACGGCTACACCTTC. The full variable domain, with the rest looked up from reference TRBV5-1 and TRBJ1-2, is KAGVTQTPRYLIKTRGQQVTLSCSPISGHRSVSWYQQTPGQGLQFLFEYFSETQRNKGNFPGRFSGRQFSNSRSEMNVSTLELGDSALYLCASSLESGNGYTFGSGTRLTVV.

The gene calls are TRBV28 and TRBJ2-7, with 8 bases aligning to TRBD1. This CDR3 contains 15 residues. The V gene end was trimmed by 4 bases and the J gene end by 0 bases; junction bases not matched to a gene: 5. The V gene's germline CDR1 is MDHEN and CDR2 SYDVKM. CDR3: CASSSRGLDSYEQYF. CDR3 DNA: TGTGCCAGCAGTTCCAGGGGGCTAGACTCCTACGAGCAGTACTTC.

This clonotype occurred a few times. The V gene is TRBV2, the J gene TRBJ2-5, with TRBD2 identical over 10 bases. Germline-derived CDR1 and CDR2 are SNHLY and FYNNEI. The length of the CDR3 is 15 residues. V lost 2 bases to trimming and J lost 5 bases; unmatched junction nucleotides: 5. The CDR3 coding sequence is TGTGCCAGCAGTGAATGGCTAGCGGGAGCTGAGACCCAGTACTTC. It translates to CASSEWLAGAETQYF.

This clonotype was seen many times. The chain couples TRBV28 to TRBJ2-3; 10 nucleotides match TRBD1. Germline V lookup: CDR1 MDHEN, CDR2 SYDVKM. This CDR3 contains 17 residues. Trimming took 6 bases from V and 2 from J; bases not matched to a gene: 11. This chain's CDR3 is CASRPYGDRGYTDTQYF. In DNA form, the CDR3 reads TGTGCCAGCAGACCCTACGGGGACAGGGGATACACAGATACGCAGTATTTT.

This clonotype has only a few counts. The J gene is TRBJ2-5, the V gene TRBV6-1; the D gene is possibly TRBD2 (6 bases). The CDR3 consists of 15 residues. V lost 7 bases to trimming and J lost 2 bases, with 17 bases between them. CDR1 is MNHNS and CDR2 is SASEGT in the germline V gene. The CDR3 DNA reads TGTGCCAGCACCCCCTACGCGGGGAGTCAAGAGACCCAGTACTTC. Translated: CASTPYAGSQETQYF.

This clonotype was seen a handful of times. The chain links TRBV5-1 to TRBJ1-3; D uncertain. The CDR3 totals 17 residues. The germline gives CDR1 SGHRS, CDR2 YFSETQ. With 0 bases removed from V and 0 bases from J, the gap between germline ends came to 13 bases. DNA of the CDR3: TGCGCCAGCAGCTTGGGATTTGGAGGGTCCTCTGGAAACACCATATATTTT. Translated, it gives CASSLGFGGSSGNTIYF.

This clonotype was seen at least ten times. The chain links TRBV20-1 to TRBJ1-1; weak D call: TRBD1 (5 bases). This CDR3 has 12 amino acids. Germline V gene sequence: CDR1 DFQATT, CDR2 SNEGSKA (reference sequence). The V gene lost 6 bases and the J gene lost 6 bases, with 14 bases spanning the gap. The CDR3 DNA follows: TGCAGTGCCAGGGATCTGGGGGCTGAAGCTTTCTTT. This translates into CSARDLGAEAFF.

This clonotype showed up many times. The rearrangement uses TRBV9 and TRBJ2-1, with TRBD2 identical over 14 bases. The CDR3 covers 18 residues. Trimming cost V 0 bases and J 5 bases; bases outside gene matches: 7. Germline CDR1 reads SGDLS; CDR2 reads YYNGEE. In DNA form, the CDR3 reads TGTGCCAGCAGCGTAGTTCCCCCGGGACTAGCGGGAGACAATGAGCAGTTCTTC. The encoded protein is CASSVVPPGLAGDNEQFF.

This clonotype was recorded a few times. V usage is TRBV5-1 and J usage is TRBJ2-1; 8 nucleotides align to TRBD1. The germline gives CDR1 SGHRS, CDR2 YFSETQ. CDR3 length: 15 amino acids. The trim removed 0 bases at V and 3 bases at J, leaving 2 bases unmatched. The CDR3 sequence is CASSLGGTGYNEQFF. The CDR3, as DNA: TGCGCCAGCAGCTTGGGGGGGACAGGCTACAATGAGCAGTTCTTC.

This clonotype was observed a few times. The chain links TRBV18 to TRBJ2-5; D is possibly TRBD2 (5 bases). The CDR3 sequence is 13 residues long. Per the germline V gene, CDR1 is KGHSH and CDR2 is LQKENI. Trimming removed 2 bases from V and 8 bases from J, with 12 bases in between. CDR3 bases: TGTGCCAGCTCACCAGGGGAGAAGAGAACCCAGTACTTC. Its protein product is CASSPGEKRTQYF.

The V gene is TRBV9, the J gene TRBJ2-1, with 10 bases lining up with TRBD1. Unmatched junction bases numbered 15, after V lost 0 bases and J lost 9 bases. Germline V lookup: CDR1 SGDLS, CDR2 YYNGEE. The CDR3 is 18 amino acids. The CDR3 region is CASSVVTEPGQGLGEQFF. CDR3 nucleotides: TGTGCCAGCAGCGTAGTAACAGAACCGGGACAGGGGCTTGGTGAGCAGTTCTTC.

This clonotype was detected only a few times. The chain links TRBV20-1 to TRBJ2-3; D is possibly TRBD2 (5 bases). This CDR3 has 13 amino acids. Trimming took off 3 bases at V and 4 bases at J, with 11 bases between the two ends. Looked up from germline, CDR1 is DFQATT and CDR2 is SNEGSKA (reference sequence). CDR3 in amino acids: CSARVPRADTQYF. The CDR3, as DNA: TGCAGTGCTAGGGTCCCGAGGGCAGATACGCAGTATTTT.

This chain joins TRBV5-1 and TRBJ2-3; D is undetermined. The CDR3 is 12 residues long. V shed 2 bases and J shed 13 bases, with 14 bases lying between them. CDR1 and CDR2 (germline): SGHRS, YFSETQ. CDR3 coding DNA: TGCGCCAGCAGCTTCGACCCCCCCATTAAGTATTTT. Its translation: CASSFDPPIKYF.

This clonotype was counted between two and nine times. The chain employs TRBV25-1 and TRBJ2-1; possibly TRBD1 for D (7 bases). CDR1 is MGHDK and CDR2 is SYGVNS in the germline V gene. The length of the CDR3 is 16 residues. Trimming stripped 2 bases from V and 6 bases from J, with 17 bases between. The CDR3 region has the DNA TGTGCCAGCAGTGAAGGGGGGACAGCCCGTTTCAATGAGCAGTTCTTC. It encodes CASSEGGTARFNEQFF.

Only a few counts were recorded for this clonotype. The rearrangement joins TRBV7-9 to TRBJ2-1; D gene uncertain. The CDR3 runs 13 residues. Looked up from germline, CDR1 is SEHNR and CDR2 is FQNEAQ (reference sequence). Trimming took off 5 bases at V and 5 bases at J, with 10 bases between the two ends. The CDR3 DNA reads TGTGCCAGCAGCACCGGACCCGACAATGAGCAGTTCTTC. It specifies CASSTGPDNEQFF.

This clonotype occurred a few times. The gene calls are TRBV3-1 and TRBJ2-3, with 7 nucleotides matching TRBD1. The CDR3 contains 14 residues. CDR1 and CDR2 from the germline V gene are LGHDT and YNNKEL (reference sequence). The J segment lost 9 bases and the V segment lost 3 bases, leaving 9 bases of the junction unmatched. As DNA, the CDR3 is TGTGCCAGCAGCCATTCGAGGGGGCGGACGACGCAGTATTTT. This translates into CASSHSRGRTTQYF.

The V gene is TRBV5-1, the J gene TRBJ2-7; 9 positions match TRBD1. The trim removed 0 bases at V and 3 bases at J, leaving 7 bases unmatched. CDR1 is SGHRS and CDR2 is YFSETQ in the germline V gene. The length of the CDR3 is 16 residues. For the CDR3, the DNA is TGCGCCAGCAGCTTGGTTCTACAGGGGGCCTTCTACGAGCAGTACTTC. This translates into CASSLVLQGAFYEQYF.

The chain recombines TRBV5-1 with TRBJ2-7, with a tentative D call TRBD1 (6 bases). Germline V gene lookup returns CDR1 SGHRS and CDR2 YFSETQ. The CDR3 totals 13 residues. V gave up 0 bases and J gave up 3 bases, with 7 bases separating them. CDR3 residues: CASSLEGHYEQYF. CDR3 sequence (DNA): TGCGCCAGCAGCTTGGAGGGACACTACGAGCAGTACTTC.

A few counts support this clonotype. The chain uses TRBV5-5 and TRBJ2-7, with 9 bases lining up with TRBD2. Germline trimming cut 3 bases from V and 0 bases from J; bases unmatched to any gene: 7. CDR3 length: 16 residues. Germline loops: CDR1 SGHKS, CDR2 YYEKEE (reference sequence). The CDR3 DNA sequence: TGTGCCAGCAGCTCCTCTAGCGGGGTTAACTCCTACGAGCAGTACTTC. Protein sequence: CASSSSSGVNSYEQYF.

The DNA of the CDR3 is TGCAGTGCTCGCGGACAGGGTATTTTCCCTGAAGCTTTCTTT. Protein sequence: CSARGQGIFPEAFF. The gene calls are TRBV20-1 and TRBJ1-1; 8 bases fit TRBD1. The ends lost 5 bases at V and 6 bases at J; junction bases unmatched: 11. The CDR3 runs 14 residues. The germline V gene has CDR1 DFQATT and CDR2 SNEGSKA (reference sequence).

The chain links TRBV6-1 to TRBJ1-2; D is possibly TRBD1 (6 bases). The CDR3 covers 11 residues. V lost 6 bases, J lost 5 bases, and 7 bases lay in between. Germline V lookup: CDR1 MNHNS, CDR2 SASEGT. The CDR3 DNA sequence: TGTGCCAGCAGACAGGGTTATGGCTACACCTTC. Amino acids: CASRQGYGYTF.

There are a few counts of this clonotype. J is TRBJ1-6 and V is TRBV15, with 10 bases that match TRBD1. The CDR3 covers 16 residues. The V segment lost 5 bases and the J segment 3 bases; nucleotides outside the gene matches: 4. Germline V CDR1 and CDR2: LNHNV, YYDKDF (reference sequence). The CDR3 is CATSSRDRGYNSPLHF. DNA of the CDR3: TGTGCCACCAGCTCTAGGGACAGGGGCTATAATTCACCCCTCCACTTT.